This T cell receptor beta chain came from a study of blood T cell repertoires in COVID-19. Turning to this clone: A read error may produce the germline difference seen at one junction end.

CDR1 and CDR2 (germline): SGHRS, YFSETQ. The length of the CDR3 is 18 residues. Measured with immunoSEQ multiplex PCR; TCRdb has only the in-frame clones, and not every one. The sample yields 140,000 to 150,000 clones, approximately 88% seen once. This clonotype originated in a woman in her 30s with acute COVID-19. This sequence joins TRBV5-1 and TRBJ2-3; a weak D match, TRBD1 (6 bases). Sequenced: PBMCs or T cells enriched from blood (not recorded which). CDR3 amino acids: CASSLYTVPGQGTDTQYF. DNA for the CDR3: TGCGCCAGCAGCTTGTACACCGTCCCGGGACAAGGCACGGATACGCAGTATTTT.